The rows below give T cell receptor beta chains drawn from one sample of a study of T cell responses to AZD1222 COVID-19 vaccine. Assay used: immunoSEQ multiplex PCR; TCRdb lists only in-frame clones, some missing. Among 130,000 to 150,000 clones listed, 80% to 85% were seen once. The specimen was peripheral blood, collected on day 0 of MenACWY control vaccination. All receptors come from an adult in good health. Both conserved end residues are part of each CDR3. D genes are given only for firm matches. Only some rows state a clone size, as once, few, many or a class for expanded clones.

TRBD1	TRBJ2-2	.	TRBV4-1	CASRLGQYTGELFF	TGCGCCAGCAGGTTGGGACAGTACACCGGGGAGCTGTTTTTT
.	TRBJ1-1	few	TRBV13	CASSLGGGAFF	TGTGCCAGCAGCTTAGGAGGGGGGGCTTTCTTT
TRBD2	TRBJ2-3	.	TRBV19	CASSMGLALITDTQYF	TGTGCCAGTAGTATGGGACTAGCCCTCATCACAGATACGCAGTATTTT
.	TRBJ2-1	.	TRBV5-6	CASSLGAGLNEQFF	TGTGCCAGCAGCTTGGGGGCCGGGCTCAATGAGCAGTTCTTC
TRBD2	TRBJ2-1	.	TRBV5-1	CASSSPAGVTYNEQFF	TGCGCCAGCAGCTCCCCGGCGGGGGTGACCTACAATGAGCAGTTCTTC
.	TRBJ2-7	many	TRBV19	CASSIGGGGPTYEQYF	TGTGCCAGTAGTATAGGGGGTGGCGGACCAACCTACGAGCAGTACTTC
.	TRBJ1-5	.	TRBV28	CASSLNLQPQHF	TGTGCCAGCAGTTTGAACCTACAGCCCCAGCATTTT
.	TRBJ2-3	.	TRBV6-1	CASSDGGPTDTQYF	TGTGCCAGCAGTGACGGGGGCCCGACAGATACGCAGTATTTT
TRBD1	TRBJ1-6	.	TRBV2	CASSRTGSTYNSPLHF	TGTGCCAGCAGTCGGACAGGGAGCACCTATAATTCACCCCTCCACTTT
.	TRBJ2-2	.	TRBV7-2	CASSLTSNTGELFF	TGTGCCAGCAGCCTGACCTCGAACACCGGGGAGCTGTTTTTT
.	TRBJ2-1	.	TRBV24-1	CATSDSSDLNDNEQFF	TGTGCCACCAGTGACTCCTCGGACCTTAATGACAATGAGCAGTTCTTC
.	TRBJ1-1	.	TRBV2	CASSEEGGETEAFF	TGTGCCAGCAGTGAAGAAGGGGGGGAAACTGAAGCTTTCTTT
.	TRBJ1-1	.	TRBV7-9	CASSPPRTAPEAFF	TGTGCCAGCAGCCCCCCCCGCACGGCGCCTGAAGCTTTCTTT
.	TRBJ2-2	.	TRBV5-6	CASSSPGTPTGELFF	TGTGCCAGCAGCTCCCCCGGGACACCCACCGGGGAGCTGTTTTTT
.	TRBJ2-7	.	TRBV13	CAITRRGQGDEQYF	TGTGCCATCACCAGACGGGGGCAAGGGGACGAGCAGTACTTC
TRBD1	TRBJ2-7	.	TRBV9	CASSVSPALDRGDEQYF	TGTGCCAGCAGCGTATCCCCGGCCTTGGACAGGGGTGACGAGCAGTACTTC
.	TRBJ2-2	.	TRBV5-6	CASSSPRDTLSGELFF	TGTGCCAGCAGCTCCCCTCGTGACACCCTATCCGGGGAGCTGTTTTTT
.	TRBJ1-1	.	TRBV12-3/TRBV12-4	CASSRTETEAFF	TGTGCCAGCAGCAGGACAGAAACTGAAGCTTTCTTT
.	TRBJ2-5	.	TRBV6-2/TRBV6-3	CASSTAGTPGRETQYF	TGTGCCAGCAGTACCGCCGGGACCCCGGGGAGAGAGACCCAGTACTTC
TRBD1	TRBJ1-1	.	TRBV29-1	CSVGQGANTEAFF	TGCAGCGTCGGACAGGGAGCGAACACTGAAGCTTTCTTT
TRBD2	TRBJ2-5	.	TRBV3-1/TRBV3-2	CASSQGPSGGPQETQYF	TGTGCCAGCAGCCAAGGTCCTAGCGGGGGGCCTCAAGAGACCCAGTACTTC
TRBD2	TRBJ2-3	.	TRBV28	CASSDGLAGGTDTQYF	TGTGCCAGCAGTGACGGACTAGCGGGGGGAACAGATACGCAGTATTTT
.	TRBJ1-4	.	TRBV4-1	CASSQQRAANEKLFF	TGCGCCAGCAGCCAACAGAGGGCCGCCAATGAAAAACTGTTTTTT
.	TRBJ1-1	.	TRBV6-5	CASSYSRGLTEAFF	TGTGCCAGCAGTTACTCGAGGGGGTTGACTGAAGCTTTCTTT
.	TRBJ1-2	once	TRBV4-1	CASSQGVAFGYTF	TGCGCCAGCAGCCAAGGGGTAGCGTTTGGCTACACCTTC
.	TRBJ1-2	medium-sized	TRBV2	CASSGSRYGYTF	TGTGCCAGCAGTGGGTCGCGCTATGGCTACACCTTC
.	TRBJ1-4	.	TRBV6-4	CASPDREKLFF	TGTGCCAGCCCGGATCGGGAAAAACTGTTTTTT